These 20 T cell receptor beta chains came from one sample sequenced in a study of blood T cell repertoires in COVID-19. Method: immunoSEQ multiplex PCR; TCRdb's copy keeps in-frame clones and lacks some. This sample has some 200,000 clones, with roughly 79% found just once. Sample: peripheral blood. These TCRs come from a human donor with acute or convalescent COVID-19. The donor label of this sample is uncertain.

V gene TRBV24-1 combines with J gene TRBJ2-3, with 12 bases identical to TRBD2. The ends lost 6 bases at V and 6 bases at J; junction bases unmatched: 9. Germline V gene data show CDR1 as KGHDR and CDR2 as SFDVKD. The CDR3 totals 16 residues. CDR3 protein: CATSPRLAGAFDTQYF. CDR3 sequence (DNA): TGTGCCACCAGTCCCCGACTAGCGGGGGCCTTTGATACGCAGTATTTT.

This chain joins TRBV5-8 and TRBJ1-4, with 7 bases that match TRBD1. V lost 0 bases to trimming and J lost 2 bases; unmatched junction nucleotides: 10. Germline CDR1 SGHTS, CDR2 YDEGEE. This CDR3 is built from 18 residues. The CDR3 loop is CASSLDGDSRATNEKLFF. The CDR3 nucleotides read TGTGCCAGCAGCTTGGACGGGGACAGCCGGGCCACTAATGAAAAACTGTTTTTT.

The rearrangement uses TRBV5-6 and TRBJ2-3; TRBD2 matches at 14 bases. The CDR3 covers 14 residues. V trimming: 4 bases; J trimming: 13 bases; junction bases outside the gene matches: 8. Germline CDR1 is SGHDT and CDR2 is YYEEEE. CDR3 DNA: TGTGCCAGCAGCGTGGGACTAGCGGGAGCTGTGGAGTATTTT. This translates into CASSVGLAGAVEYF.

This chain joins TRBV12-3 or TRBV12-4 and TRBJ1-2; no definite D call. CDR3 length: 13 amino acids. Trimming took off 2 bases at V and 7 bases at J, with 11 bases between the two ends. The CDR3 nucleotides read TGTGCCAGCAGTTTAATCCGTCGGGGTGGCTACACCTTC. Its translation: CASSLIRRGGYTF.

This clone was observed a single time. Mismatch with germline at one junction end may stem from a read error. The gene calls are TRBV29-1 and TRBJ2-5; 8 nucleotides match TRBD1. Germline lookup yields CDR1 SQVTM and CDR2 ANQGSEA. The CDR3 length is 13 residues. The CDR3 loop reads CSVEGDRQDTQYF. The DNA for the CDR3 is TGCAGCGTTGAAGGGGACAGGCAAGACACCCAGTACTTC.

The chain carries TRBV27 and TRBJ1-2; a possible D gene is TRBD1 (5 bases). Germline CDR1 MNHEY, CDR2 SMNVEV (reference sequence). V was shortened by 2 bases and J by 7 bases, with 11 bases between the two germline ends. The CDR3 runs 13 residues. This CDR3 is CASSLIGVAGYTF. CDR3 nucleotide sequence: TGTGCCAGCAGTTTAATAGGGGTGGCTGGCTACACCTTC.

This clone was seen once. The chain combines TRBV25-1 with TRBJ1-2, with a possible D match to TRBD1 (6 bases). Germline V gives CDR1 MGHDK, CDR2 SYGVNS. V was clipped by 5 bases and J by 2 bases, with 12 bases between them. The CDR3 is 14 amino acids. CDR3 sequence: CASSLYTGNYGYTF. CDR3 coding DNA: TGTGCCAGCAGTCTATACACAGGGAACTATGGCTACACCTTC.

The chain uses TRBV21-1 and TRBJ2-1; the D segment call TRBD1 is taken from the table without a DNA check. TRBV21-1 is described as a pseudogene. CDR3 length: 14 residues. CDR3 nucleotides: TGTGCCAGCAGGCCCTCAACAGGACACAATGAGCAGTTCTTC. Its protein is CASRPSTGHNEQFF.

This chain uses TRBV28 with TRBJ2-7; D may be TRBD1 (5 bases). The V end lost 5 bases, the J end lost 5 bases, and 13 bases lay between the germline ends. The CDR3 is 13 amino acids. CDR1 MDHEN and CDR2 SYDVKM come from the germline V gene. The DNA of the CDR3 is TGTGCCAGCAGTCCCAGGTGGGGCGACGAGCAGTACTTC. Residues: CASSPRWGDEQYF.

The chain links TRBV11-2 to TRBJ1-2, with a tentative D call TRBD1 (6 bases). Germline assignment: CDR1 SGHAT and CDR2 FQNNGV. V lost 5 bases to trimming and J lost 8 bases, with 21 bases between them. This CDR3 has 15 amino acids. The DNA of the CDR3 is TGTGCCAGCAGCCTCGGACAGTCGTTTACGGAGGGCTACACCTTC. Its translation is CASSLGQSFTEGYTF.

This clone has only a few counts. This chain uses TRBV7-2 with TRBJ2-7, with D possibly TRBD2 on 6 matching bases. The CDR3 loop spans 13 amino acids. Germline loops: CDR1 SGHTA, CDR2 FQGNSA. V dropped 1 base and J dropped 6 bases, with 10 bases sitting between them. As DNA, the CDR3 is TGTGCCAGCAGCTTAGTAGCGGCCGCCGAGCAGTACTTC. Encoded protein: CASSLVAAAEQYF.

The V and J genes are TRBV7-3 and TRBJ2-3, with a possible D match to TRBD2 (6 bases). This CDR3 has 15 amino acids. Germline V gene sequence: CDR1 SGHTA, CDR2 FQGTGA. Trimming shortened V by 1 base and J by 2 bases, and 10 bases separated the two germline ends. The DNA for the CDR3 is TGTGCCAGCAGCTTAAGCGGGGTTGACACAGATACGCAGTATTTT. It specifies CASSLSGVDTDTQYF.

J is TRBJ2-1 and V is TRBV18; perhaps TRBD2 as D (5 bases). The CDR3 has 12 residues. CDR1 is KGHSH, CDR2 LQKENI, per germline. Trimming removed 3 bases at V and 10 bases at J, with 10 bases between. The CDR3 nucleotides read TGTGCCAGCTCACCGAGGGTTGGGGAGCAGTTCTTC. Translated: CASSPRVGEQFF.

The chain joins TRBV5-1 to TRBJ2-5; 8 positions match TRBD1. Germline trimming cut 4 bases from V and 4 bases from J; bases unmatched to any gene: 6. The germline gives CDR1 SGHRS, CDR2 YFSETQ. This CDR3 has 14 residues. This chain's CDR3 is CASSISGGPETQYF. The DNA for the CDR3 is TGCGCCAGCAGCATTTCAGGGGGCCCAGAGACCCAGTACTTC.

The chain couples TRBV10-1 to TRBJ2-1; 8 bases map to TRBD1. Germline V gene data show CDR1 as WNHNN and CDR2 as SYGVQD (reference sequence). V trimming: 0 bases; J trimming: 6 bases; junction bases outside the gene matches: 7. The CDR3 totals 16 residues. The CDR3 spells CASSESAGGWGNEQFF. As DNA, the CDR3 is TGCGCCAGCAGTGAGTCGGCAGGGGGCTGGGGCAATGAGCAGTTCTTC.

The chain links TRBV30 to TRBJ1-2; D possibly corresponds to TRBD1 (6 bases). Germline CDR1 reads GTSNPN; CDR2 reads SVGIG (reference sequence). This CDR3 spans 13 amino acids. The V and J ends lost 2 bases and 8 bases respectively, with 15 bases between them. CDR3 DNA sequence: TGTGCCTGGAGTCATACAGGGCCTTTGGGCTACACCTTC. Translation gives CAWSHTGPLGYTF.

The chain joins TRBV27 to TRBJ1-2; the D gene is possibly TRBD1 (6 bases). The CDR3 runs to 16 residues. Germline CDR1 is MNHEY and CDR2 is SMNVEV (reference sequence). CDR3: CASRPHWDKHKHGYTF. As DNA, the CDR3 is TGTGCTTCGAGGCCCCACTGGGACAAGCACAAGCATGGCTACACCTTC.

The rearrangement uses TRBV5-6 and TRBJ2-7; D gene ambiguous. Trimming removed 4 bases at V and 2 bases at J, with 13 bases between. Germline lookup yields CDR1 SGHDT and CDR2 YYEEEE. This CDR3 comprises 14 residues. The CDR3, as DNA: TGTGCCAGCAGCCGGCCTGGCGGCCCCTACGAGCAGTACTTC. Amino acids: CASSRPGGPYEQYF.

The CDR3 sequence is CASSNRPGTGAGELFF. DNA of the CDR3: TGTGCCAGCAGCAACCGTCCCGGGACAGGGGCCGGGGAGCTGTTTTTT. The V call is TRBV9, the J call TRBJ2-2; 10 nucleotides match TRBD1. This CDR3 has 16 amino acids. V lost 4 bases, J lost 6 bases, and 9 bases stayed unmatched. The germline gives CDR1 SGDLS, CDR2 YYNGEE.

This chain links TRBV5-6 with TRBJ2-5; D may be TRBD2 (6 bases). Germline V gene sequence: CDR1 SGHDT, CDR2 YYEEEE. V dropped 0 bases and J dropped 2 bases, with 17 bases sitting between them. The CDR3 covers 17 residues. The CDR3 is CASSLARGSGNQETQYF. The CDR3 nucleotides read TGTGCCAGCAGCTTGGCGCGGGGTTCAGGGAATCAAGAGACCCAGTACTTC.